The clone carrying this T cell receptor (beta chain) has only one observation. Its antigen is unidentified. The data were obtained in a study of Ad26.COV2.S vaccination and SARS-CoV-2 variants. Libraries were prepared by immunoSEQ multiplex PCR; TCRdb keeps only in-frame clonotypes and omits some of them. Of 450,000 to 550,000 clones detected, approximately 89% appear once; the ten largest clones hold 2.5%. Study outcomes and limitations: Vaccinated and placebo-treated recipients had similar non-spike TCR breadth.

The V segment lost 4 bases and the J segment 3 bases; nucleotides outside the gene matches: 8. The CDR3 has 15 residues. Germline CDR1 reads MDHEN; CDR2 reads SYDVKM. Treatment in this sample: about 20 received Ad26.COV2.S at low or high dose, single or two shots; about five received placebo; per-sample allocation not given. All samples were drawn on day 63, counting from the first vaccine or placebo injection. The sequenced sample was peripheral blood, obtained in a trial of Ad26.COV2.S vaccine versus placebo. The chain uses TRBV28 and TRBJ1-2, with 7 bases identical to TRBD1. The sequence derives from a person between 18 and 60 years old who received the Ad26.COV2.S COVID-19 vaccine or a placebo. In DNA form, the CDR3 reads TGTGCCAGCAGTTATGGGACAGTTGTGGACTATGGCTACACCTTC. This sequence encodes CASSYGTVVDYGYTF.